These 10 T cell receptor beta chains were all obtained from the same sample, sequenced in a study of blood T cell repertoires in COVID-19. TCRdb's copy holds only in-frame clones and misses some; the assay was immunoSEQ multiplex PCR. The repertoire holds around 360,000 clones, with 70% to 90% as singletons. Source material: peripheral blood. The source is a woman in her twenties or thirties with COVID-19, enrolled during active disease.

CDR3: CASSLDWGRGYEQYF. The CDR3 bases are TGTGCCAGCAGCTTAGACTGGGGCAGGGGATACGAGCAGTACTTC. The rearrangement links TRBV7-2 to TRBJ2-7; D might be TRBD1 (6 bases). This CDR3 region has 15 residues. Germline lookup yields CDR1 SGHTA and CDR2 FQGNSA. Trimming removed 1 base at V and 4 bases at J, with 14 bases between.

The V call is TRBV2, the J call TRBJ1-1, with D unresolved. V lost 3 bases and J 0 bases, leaving 8 bases between the germline ends. This CDR3 is built from 14 residues. Germline CDR1 reads SNHLY; CDR2 reads FYNNEI. CDR3 coding DNA: TGTGCCAGCAGTGAGGTCAGATTGAACACTGAAGCTTTCTTT. Protein product: CASSEVRLNTEAFF.

CDR3 sequence: CASSPVRANEQYF. For the CDR3, the DNA is TGTGCCAGCTCACCAGTCAGGGCGAACGAGCAGTACTTC. V usage is TRBV18 and J usage is TRBJ2-7, with a possible D match to TRBD1 (5 bases). V dropped 2 bases and J dropped 5 bases, with 10 bases sitting between them. Germline V gene lookup returns CDR1 KGHSH and CDR2 LQKENI. CDR3 length: 13 amino acids.

This clone is a singleton in its sample. The chain couples TRBV19 to TRBJ2-7; D is perhaps TRBD1 (5 bases). Germline-derived CDR1 and CDR2 are LNHDA and SQIVND (reference sequence). Trimming removed 3 bases at V and 6 bases at J, with 15 bases between. This CDR3 contains 14 residues. The CDR3 DNA sequence: TGTGCCAGTAGTATGCGCCAGGGCCATAGCGAGCAGTACTTC. This sequence encodes CASSMRQGHSEQYF.

V gene TRBV7-2 combines with J gene TRBJ2-2; the D gene is possibly TRBD2 (5 bases). CDR1 is SGHTA and CDR2 is FQGNSA in the germline V gene. Trimming removed 5 bases at V and 1 base at J, with 17 bases between. The CDR3 is 17 residues long. The CDR3 protein is CASSRAASGMNTGELFF. The CDR3 DNA is TGTGCCAGCAGCCGGGCAGCAAGCGGTATGAACACCGGGGAGCTGTTTTTT.

The rearrangement uses TRBV7-9 and TRBJ2-3; the match to TRBD2 covers 11 bases. The CDR3 has 18 amino acids. Germline lookup yields CDR1 SEHNR and CDR2 FQNEAQ (reference sequence). V trimming: 3 bases; J trimming: 1 base; junction bases outside the gene matches: 9. In DNA form, the CDR3 reads TGTGCCAGCAGCTTTCTAGCGGGAGGCCCACCCGGCACAGATACGCAGTATTTT. Its translation is CASSFLAGGPPGTDTQYF.

CDR3 region: CAWSTGDGNTIYF. The DNA for the CDR3 is TGTGCCTGGAGTACAGGGGATGGAAACACCATATATTTT. The chain carries TRBV30 and TRBJ1-3, with 7 bases fitting TRBD1. V lost 2 bases and J lost 3; bases outside the gene matches: 1. This CDR3 is 13 amino acids long. Germline CDR1 and CDR2: GTSNPN and SVGIG (reference sequence).

The chain joins TRBV6-5 to TRBJ2-3, with 12 bases identical to TRBD1. The J segment lost 1 base and the V segment lost 8 bases, leaving 1 base of the junction unmatched. Germline V gives CDR1 MNHEY, CDR2 SVGAGI. CDR3 length: 14 amino acids. Here the CDR3 DNA reads TGTGCCAGCGGGACAGGGGGCGGCACAGATACGCAGTATTTT. Residues: CASGTGGGTDTQYF.

The chain recombines TRBV18 with TRBJ2-1; a possible D gene is TRBD2 (7 bases). The V gene lost 2 bases and the J gene lost 0 bases, with 14 bases spanning the gap. Germline CDR1 reads KGHSH; CDR2 reads LQKENI. CDR3 size: 17 residues. CDR3 amino acids: CASSPEAAGASYNEQFF. The CDR3 DNA follows: TGTGCCAGCTCACCAGAAGCGGCGGGGGCCTCCTACAATGAGCAGTTCTTC.

The chain couples TRBV21-1 to TRBJ1-2; TRBD1 is the table's D call and was not checked against the DNA. TRBV21-1 is a listed pseudogene. The CDR3 totals 15 residues. In nucleotides, the CDR3 is TGTGCCAGCAGCAAAGAGAGGGGGCTAAACTATGGCTACACCTTC. As protein: CASSKERGLNYGYTF.